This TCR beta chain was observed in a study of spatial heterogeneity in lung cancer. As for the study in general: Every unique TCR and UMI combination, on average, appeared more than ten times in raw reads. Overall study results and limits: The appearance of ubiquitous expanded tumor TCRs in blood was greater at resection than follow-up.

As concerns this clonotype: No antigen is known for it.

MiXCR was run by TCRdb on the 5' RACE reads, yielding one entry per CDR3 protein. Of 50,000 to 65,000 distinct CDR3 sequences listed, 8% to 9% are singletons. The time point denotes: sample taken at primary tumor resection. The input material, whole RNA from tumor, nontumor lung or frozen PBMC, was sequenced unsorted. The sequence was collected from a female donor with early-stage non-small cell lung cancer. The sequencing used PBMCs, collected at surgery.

CDR3 loop: CASTLAGRGTDTQYF. The DNA of the CDR3 is TGTGCCAGCACCTTAGCGGGGAGGGGAACAGATACGCAGTATTTT. The chain carries TRBV6-5 and TRBJ2-3, with TRBD2 identical over 8 bases. V trimming: 7 bases; J trimming: 3 bases; junction bases outside the gene matches: 9. This CDR3 comprises 15 residues. Germline lookup yields CDR1 MNHEY and CDR2 SVGAGI.